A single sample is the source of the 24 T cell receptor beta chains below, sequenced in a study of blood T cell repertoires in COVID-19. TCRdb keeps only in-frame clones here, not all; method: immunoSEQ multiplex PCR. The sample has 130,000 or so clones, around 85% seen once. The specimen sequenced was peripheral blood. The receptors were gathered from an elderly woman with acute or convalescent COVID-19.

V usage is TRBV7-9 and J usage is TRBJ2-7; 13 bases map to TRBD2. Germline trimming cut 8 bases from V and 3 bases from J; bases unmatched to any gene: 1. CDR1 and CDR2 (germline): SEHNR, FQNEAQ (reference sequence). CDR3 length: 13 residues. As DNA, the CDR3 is TGTGCCAGCGGGACTAGCGGGGACTACGAGCAGTACTTC. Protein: CASGTSGDYEQYF.

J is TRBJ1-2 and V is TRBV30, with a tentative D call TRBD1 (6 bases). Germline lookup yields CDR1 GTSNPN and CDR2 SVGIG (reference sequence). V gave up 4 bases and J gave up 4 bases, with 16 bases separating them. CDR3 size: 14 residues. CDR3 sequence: CAWTHRGGLYGYTF. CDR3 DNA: TGTGCCTGGACCCATAGGGGGGGACTCTATGGCTACACCTTC.

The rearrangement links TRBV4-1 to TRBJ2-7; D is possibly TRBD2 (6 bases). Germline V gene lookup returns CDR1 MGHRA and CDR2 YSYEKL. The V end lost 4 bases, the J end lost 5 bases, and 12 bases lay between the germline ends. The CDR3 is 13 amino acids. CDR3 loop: CASSRPGRNEQYF. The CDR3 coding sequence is TGCGCCAGCAGCCGCCCAGGGAGGAACGAGCAGTACTTC.

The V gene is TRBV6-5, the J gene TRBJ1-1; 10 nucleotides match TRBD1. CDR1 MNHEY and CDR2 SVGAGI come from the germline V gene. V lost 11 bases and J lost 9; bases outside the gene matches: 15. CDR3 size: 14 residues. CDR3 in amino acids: CACGGQGSGGKAFF. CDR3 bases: TGTGCCTGTGGGGGACAGGGGAGTGGAGGGAAAGCTTTCTTT.

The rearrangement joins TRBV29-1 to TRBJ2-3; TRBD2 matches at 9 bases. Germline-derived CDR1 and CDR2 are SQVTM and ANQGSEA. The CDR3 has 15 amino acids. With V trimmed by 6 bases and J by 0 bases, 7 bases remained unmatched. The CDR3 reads CSVASGTHSTDTQYF. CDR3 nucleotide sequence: TGCAGCGTAGCTAGCGGGACACATAGCACAGATACGCAGTATTTT.

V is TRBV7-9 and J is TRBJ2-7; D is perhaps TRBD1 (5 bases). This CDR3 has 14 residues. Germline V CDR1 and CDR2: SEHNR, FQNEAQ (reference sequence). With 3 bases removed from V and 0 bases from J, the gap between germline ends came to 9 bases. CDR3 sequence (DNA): TGTGCCAGCAGCTTCGGACAAAGCTCCTACGAGCAGTACTTC. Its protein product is CASSFGQSSYEQYF. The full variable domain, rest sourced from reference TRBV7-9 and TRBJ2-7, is DTGVSQNPRHKITKRGQNVTFRCDPISEHNRLYWYRQTLGQGPEFLTYFQNEAQLEKSRLLSDRFSAERPKGSFSTLEIQRTEQGDSAMYLCASSFGQSSYEQYFGPGTRLTVT.

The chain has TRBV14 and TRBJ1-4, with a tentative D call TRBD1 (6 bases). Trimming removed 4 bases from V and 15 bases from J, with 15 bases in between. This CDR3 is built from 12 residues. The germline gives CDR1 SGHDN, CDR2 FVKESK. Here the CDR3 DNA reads TGTGCCAGCAGCCTTACAGGGAATAGGTTGTTTTTT. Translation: CASSLTGNRLFF.

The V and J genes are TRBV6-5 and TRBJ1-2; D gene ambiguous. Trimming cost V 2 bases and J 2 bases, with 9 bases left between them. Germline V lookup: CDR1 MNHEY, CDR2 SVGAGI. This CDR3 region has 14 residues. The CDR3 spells CASSYNQLNYGYTF. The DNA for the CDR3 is TGTGCCAGCAGTTACAATCAGTTAAACTATGGCTACACCTTC.

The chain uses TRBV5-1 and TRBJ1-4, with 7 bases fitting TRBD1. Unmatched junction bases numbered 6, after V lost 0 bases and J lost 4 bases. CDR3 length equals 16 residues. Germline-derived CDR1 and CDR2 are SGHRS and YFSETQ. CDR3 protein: CASSLGTGRINEKLFF. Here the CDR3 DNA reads TGCGCCAGCAGCTTGGGGACAGGACGAATTAATGAAAAACTGTTTTTT.

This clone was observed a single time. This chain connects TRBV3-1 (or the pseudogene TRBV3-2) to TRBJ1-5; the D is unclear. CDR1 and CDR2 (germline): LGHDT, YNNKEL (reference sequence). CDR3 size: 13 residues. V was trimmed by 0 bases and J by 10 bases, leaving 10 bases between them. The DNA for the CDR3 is TGTGCCAGCAGCCAAGATATCAGAGGCCCCCAGCATTTT. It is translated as CASSQDIRGPQHF.

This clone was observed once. CDR3 amino acids: CASSGTGASGYTF. In nucleotides, the CDR3 is TGTGCCAGCAGCGGGACAGGGGCAAGCGGCTACACCTTC. The gene calls are TRBV3-1 (or the pseudogene TRBV3-2) and TRBJ1-2; 10 bases are a match to TRBD1. Trimming at V came to 5 bases and at J to 8 bases, leaving 5 bases not matched to a gene. In germline, CDR1 is LGHDT, CDR2 YNNKEL (reference sequence). This CDR3 has 13 amino acids.

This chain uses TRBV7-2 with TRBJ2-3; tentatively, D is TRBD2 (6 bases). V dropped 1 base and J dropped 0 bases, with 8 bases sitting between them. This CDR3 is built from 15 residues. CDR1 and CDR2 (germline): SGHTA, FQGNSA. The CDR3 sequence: CASSLDGTSTDTQYF. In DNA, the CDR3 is TGTGCCAGCAGCTTAGATGGGACTAGCACAGATACGCAGTATTTT.

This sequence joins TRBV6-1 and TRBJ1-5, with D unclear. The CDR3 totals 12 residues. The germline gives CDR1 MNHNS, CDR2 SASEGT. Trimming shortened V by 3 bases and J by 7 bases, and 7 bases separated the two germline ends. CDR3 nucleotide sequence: TGTGCCAGCAGTGAGAGAGGGCAGCCCCAGCATTTT. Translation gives CASSERGQPQHF.

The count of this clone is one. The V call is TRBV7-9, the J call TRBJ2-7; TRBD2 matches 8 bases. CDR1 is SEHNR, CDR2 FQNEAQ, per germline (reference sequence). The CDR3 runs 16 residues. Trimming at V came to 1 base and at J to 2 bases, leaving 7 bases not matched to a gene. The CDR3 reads CASSLGGGREAYEQYF. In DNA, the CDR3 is TGTGCCAGCAGCTTAGGGGGCGGGCGGGAGGCCTACGAGCAGTACTTC.

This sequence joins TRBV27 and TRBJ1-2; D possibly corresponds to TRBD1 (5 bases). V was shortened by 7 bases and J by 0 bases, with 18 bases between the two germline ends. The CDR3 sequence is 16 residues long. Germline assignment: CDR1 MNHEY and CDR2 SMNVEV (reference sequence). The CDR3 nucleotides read TGTGCCAGCAAAACCTTAGGGGCGCGAGCTAACTATGGCTACACCTTC. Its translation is CASKTLGARANYGYTF.

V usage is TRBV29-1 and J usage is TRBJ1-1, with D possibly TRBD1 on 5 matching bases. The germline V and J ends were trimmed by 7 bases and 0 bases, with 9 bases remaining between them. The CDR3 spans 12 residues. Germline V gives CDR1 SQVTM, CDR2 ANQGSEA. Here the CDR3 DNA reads TGCAGCGCAGGGAGTTTGAACACTGAAGCTTTCTTT. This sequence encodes CSAGSLNTEAFF.

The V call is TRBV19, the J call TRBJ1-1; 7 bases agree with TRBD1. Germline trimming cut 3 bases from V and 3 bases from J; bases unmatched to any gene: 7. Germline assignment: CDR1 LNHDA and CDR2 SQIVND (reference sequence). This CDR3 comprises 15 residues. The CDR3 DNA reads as TGTGCCAGTAGTATTCGAGACAGGGACTACACTGAAGCTTTCTTT. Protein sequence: CASSIRDRDYTEAFF.

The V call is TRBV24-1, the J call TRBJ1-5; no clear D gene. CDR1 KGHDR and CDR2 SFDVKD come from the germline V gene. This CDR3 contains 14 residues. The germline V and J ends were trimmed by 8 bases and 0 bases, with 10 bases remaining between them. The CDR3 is CATISRNSNQPQHF. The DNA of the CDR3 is TGTGCCACCATATCGCGGAATAGCAATCAGCCCCAGCATTTT.

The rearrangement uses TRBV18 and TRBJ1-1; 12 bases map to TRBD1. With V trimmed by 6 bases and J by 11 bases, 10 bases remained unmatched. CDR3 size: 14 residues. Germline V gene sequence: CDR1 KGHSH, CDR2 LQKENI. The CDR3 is CASSGTGGQVGAFF. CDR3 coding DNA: TGTGCCAGCTCCGGGACAGGGGGCCAAGTTGGGGCTTTCTTT.

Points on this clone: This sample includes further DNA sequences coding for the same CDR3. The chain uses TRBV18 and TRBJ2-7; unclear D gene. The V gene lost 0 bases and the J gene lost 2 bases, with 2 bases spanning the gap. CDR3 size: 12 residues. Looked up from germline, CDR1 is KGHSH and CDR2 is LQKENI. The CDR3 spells CASSPPTYEQYF. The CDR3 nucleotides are TGTGCCAGCTCACCACCCACCTACGAGCAGTACTTC.

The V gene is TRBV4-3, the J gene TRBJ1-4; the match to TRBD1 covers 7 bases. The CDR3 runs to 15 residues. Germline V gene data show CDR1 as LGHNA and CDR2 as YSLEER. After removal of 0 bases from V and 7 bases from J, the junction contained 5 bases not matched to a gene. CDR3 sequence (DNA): TGCGCCAGCAGCCAAGATAACAGGGGTTTTGAAAAACTGTTTTTT. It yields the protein CASSQDNRGFEKLFF.

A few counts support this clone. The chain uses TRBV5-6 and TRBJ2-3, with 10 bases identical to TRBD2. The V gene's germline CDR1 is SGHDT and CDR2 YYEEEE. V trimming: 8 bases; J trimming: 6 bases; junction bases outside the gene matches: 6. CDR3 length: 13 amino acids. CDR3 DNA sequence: TGTGCCAGTTCACTAGCGGGGCGGGATACGCAGTATTTT. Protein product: CASSLAGRDTQYF.

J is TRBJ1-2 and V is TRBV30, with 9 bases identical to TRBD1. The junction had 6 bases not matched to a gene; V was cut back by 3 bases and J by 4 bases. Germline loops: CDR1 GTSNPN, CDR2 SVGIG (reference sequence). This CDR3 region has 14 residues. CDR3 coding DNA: TGTGCCTGGAGGACGGACAGGGGTGGCTATGGCTACACCTTC. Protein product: CAWRTDRGGYGYTF.

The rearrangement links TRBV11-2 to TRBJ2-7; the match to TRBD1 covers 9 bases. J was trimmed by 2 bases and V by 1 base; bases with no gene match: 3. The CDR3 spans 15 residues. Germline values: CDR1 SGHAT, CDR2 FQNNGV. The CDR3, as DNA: TGTGCCAGCAGCTTAGCGGGGACAGGGACCTACGAGCAGTACTTC. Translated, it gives CASSLAGTGTYEQYF. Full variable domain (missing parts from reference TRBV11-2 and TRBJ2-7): EAGVAQSPRYKIIEKRQSVAFWCNPISGHATLYWYQQILGQGPKLLIQFQNNGVVDDSQLPKDRFSAERLKGVDSTLKIQPAKLEDSAVYLCASSLAGTGTYEQYFGPGTRLTVT.